This TCR beta chain was retrieved from a study of blood T cell repertoires in COVID-19. The CDR3 runs to 16 residues. Trimming cost V 4 bases and J 5 bases; bases outside gene matches: 12. Germline CDR1 reads LGHNA; CDR2 reads YSLEER. Clones were read by immunoSEQ multiplex PCR, and TCRdb kept only the in-frame ones, dropping some. The repertoire holds under 110,000 clones, with 70% to 80% as singletons. The gene calls are TRBV4-3 and TRBJ2-7; the match to TRBD1 covers 9 bases. The source material was peripheral blood. The receptor was derived from an elderly man with COVID-19, enrolled during active disease. The CDR3 DNA reads as TGCGCCAGCAGCCCAAACACCGGGACAGGGTTCCACGAGCAGTACTTC. It yields the protein CASSPNTGTGFHEQYF.